The next 5 T cell receptor beta chains were all read from a single sample in a study of shared clonotypes between healthy human individuals. Terminally differentiated effector memory CD45RA+ cells were excluded by CCR7 positive selection of CD45RO-negative cells. Data came from immunoSEQ multiplex PCR; TCRdb stores just in-frame clones and leaves some out. The sample contains 2 million to 2.5 million clones, 93% of which appear only once. The source material was naive CD8+ T cells from PBMCs. The source of these receptors is a man aged 18 to 30 in good health. Some clones in this sample may be carry-over from other donors' samples.

The genes are TRBV7-9 and TRBJ1-1; D might be TRBD1 (5 bases). The V end was cut by 3 bases, the J end by 3 bases, with 17 bases between. The CDR3 is 16 residues long. Germline values: CDR1 SEHNR, CDR2 FQNEAQ (reference sequence). The CDR3 loop reads CASSLVFRGEDTEAFF. Written as DNA, the CDR3 is TGTGCCAGCAGCTTGGTGTTTCGGGGGGAGGACACTGAAGCTTTCTTT.

V is TRBV28 and J is TRBJ2-7; 13 nucleotides match TRBD2. V shed 3 bases, J shed 0 bases, and the junction held 5 bases outside the gene matches. This CDR3 contains 17 residues. Germline values: CDR1 MDHEN, CDR2 SYDVKM. CDR3 nucleotide sequence: TGTGCCAGCAGTTTGGATGGACTAGCGGGAGTCTCCTACGAGCAGTACTTC. This gives the protein CASSLDGLAGVSYEQYF.

V usage is TRBV7-9 and J usage is TRBJ2-7; D perhaps matches TRBD2 (6 bases). The CDR3 runs 14 residues. Trimming stripped 3 bases from V and 5 bases from J, with 14 bases between. The germline CDR1 and CDR2 sequences are SEHNR and FQNEAQ (reference sequence). CDR3 bases: TGTGCCAGCAGCTTTTTCGGGAGAGTCCACGAGCAGTACTTC. Its translation is CASSFFGRVHEQYF.

V is TRBV7-2 and J is TRBJ2-2; 10 nucleotides match TRBD1. This CDR3 spans 16 amino acids. The V gene end was trimmed by 4 bases and the J gene end by 4 bases; junction bases not matched to a gene: 6. Germline-derived CDR1 and CDR2 are SGHTA and FQGNSA. CDR3 nucleotide sequence: TGTGCCAGCAGCTCCCGACAGGGGGCGGCCACCGGGGAGCTGTTTTTT. Protein: CASSSRQGAATGELFF.

The V and J genes are TRBV4-2 and TRBJ1-2; D is unresolved. Germline V gene sequence: CDR1 LGHNA, CDR2 YNFKEQ. The CDR3 contains 14 residues. Trimming pared 1 base from V and 8 bases from J, leaving 14 bases between. CDR3 nucleotides: TGTGCCAGCAGCCAAGGCGCTTATTTAGACGGCTACACCTTC. Amino acid sequence: CASSQGAYLDGYTF.